What follows describes a single T cell receptor beta chain. The CDR3 sequence is 16 residues long. The germline gives CDR1 MNHGY, CDR2 SAAAGT. The J segment lost 2 bases and the V segment lost 0 bases, leaving 2 bases of the junction unmatched. This specimen comes from a study of cytomegalovirus exposure and HLA in healthy donors. The primer mix had 60 Vbeta and 13 Jbeta primers. Sequenced by immunoSEQ multiplex PCR; TCRdb stores in-frame clones only, minus some. This table has approximately 180,000 clones, around 84% appearing once. The chain combines TRBV6-8 with TRBJ1-5; 9 nucleotides align to TRBD1. This receptor was identified in a woman aged 18-30 years in good health and CMV-seronegative. The sequenced material came from PBMCs. CDR3 protein: CASSYSTGGGNQPQHF. The CDR3 nucleotides are TGTGCCAGCAGTTACTCGACAGGGGGTGGCAATCAGCCCCAGCATTTT.